This TCR beta chain was sequenced in a study of Ad26.COV2.S vaccination and SARS-CoV-2 variants. Profiled with immunoSEQ multiplex PCR; TCRdb holds only in-frame clones, not every one. The table shows roughly 250,000 clones, with around 90% occurring only once. Regarding treatment: about 20 received Ad26.COV2.S at low or high dose, single or two shots; several received placebo; per-sample allocation not given. Day 63 after the first injection of vaccine or placebo was the sampling time. This receptor was obtained from a person between 18 and 65 years old who received the Ad26.COV2.S COVID-19 vaccine or a placebo. The sample in question was peripheral blood, obtained in a trial of Ad26.COV2.S vaccine versus placebo.

CDR3 coding DNA: TGCGCCAGACCGTTCCGGGACAGGGCGTTTTTGCAACCCTACGAGCAGTACGTC. Protein: CARPFRDRAFLQPYEQYV. This chain connects TRBV10-1 to TRBJ2-7; TRBD1 matches 9 bases. The CDR3 sequence is 18 residues long. J gave up 2 bases and V 9 bases, and 20 bases lay outside the gene matches. Germline values: CDR1 WNHNN, CDR2 SYGVQD (reference sequence).